This T cell receptor (beta chain) was recorded in a study of CD4 and CD8 cells across lung adenocarcinoma regions. Trimming took off 4 bases at V and 8 bases at J, with 18 bases between the two ends. Germline V gives CDR1 SGHKS, CDR2 YYEKEE (reference sequence). The CDR3 spans 14 residues. One entry per CDR3 protein, called by TCRdb with MiXCR from the PCR reads. The sample holds roughly 7,000 distinct CDR3 sequences; around half are singletons and the top ten take about 20%. J is TRBJ1-1 and V is TRBV5-5; D is undetermined. This TCR derives from a female donor with lung adenocarcinoma. The CD4 and CD8 labels of this study may be unreliable. The sample was CD8+ T cells from the center of a lung tumor. The chain's CDR3 is CASSLRGNQKEAFF. As DNA, the CDR3 is TGTGCCAGCAGCCTCCGGGGAAATCAAAAAGAAGCTTTCTTT.